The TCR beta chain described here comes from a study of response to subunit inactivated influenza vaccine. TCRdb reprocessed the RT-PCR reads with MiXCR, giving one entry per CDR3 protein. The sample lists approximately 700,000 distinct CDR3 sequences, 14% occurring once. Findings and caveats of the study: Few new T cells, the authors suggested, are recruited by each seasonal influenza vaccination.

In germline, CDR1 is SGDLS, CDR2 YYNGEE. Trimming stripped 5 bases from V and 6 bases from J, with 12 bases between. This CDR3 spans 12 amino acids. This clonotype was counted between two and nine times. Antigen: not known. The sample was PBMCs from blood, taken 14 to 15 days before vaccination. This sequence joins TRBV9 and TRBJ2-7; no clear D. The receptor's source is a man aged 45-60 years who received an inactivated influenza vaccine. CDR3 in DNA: TGTGCCAGCAGTACCCATACGGGCGAGCAGTACTTC. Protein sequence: CASSTHTGEQYF.